This entry lists 31 T cell receptor beta chains sequenced from one sample in a study of blood T cell repertoires in COVID-19. The repertoire was sequenced with immunoSEQ multiplex PCR; TCRdb's copy has only in-frame clones and lacks some. Seen here are 200,000 to 300,000 clones, around 84% observed once, and the top ten hold around 2.4%. The sample was peripheral blood. All receptors derive from a man aged 35 to 55 who had recovered from COVID-19.

The rearrangement uses TRBV27 and TRBJ1-1; the D gene is possibly TRBD1 (5 bases). This CDR3 region has 14 residues. Trimming left V 6 bases short and J 1 base short, with 12 bases between. Germline lookup yields CDR1 MNHEY and CDR2 SMNVEV (reference sequence). The CDR3 loop reads CASRVTAQNTEAFF. The DNA for the CDR3 is TGTGCCAGCAGAGTGACAGCCCAGAACACTGAAGCTTTCTTT.

This chain links TRBV4-3 with TRBJ1-6, with a tentative D call TRBD1 (5 bases). This CDR3 comprises 14 residues. Trimming shortened V by 3 bases and J by 5 bases, and 8 bases separated the two germline ends. Germline CDR1 reads LGHNA; CDR2 reads YSLEER. CDR3 in DNA: TGCGCCAGCAGCCATGCAGGGAATAATTCACCCCTCCACTTT. It is translated as CASSHAGNNSPLHF.

In its sample, this clone was seen once. V gene TRBV19 combines with J gene TRBJ1-2, with a tentative D call TRBD1 (6 bases). The V gene's germline CDR1 is LNHDA and CDR2 SQIVND (reference sequence). V lost 7 bases and J 4 bases, leaving 13 bases between the germline ends. This CDR3 has 13 amino acids. CDR3 amino acids: CASIDRPAYGYTF. The CDR3 DNA is TGTGCCAGTATCGACAGGCCCGCCTATGGCTACACCTTC.

The V gene is TRBV7-2, the J gene TRBJ1-1; no definite D call. The V end was cut by 5 bases, the J end by 2 bases, with 12 bases between. CDR3 length equals 14 residues. CDR1 is SGHTA, CDR2 FQGNSA, per germline. DNA of the CDR3: TGTGCCAGCAGCCCGCGACGGAGTAACACTGAAGCTTTCTTT. It encodes CASSPRRSNTEAFF.

About this clone itself: Distinct nucleotide sequences in the sample also encode this CDR3. The J gene is TRBJ1-5, the V gene TRBV15; D is unresolved. The CDR3 runs to 15 residues. Germline assignment: CDR1 LNHNV and CDR2 YYDKDF (reference sequence). Trimming removed 1 base from V and 2 bases from J, with 9 bases in between. CDR3 region: CATSRVRQGNQPQHF. The DNA for the CDR3 is TGTGCCACCAGCAGAGTACGGCAGGGCAATCAGCCCCAGCATTTT.

V usage is TRBV10-3 and J usage is TRBJ1-4; D is possibly TRBD1 (6 bases). With 1 base removed from V and 2 bases from J, the gap between germline ends came to 11 bases. Germline assignment: CDR1 ENHRY and CDR2 SYGVKD. The length of the CDR3 is 16 residues. The DNA for the CDR3 is TGTGCCATCAGTGAGTGGGGGGGCGCGACTAATGAAAAACTGTTTTTT. Translation gives CAISEWGGATNEKLFF.

This chain connects TRBV18 to TRBJ2-2; unclear D gene. The CDR3 contains 15 residues. The ends were cut back, 2 bases at V and 4 bases at J, with 11 bases in the middle. The germline V gene has CDR1 KGHSH and CDR2 LQKENI. The CDR3 coding sequence is TGTGCCAGCTCACCAGGCGTAACTATCACCGGGGAGCTGTTTTTT. Amino acids: CASSPGVTITGELFF. Full variable domain (missing parts from reference TRBV18 and TRBJ2-2): NAGVMQNPRHLVRRRGQEARLRCSPMKGHSHVYWYRQLPEEGLKFMVYLQKENIIDESGMPKERFSAEFPKEGPSILRIQQVVRGDSAAYFCASSPGVTITGELFFGEGSRLTVL.

This clone was counted only a few times. CDR3 DNA: TGTGCCAGCAGTATCGTGCGGGACCGAGCATACAATGAGCAGTTCTTC. Translated: CASSIVRDRAYNEQFF. The chain has TRBV7-9 and TRBJ2-1, with D perhaps matching TRBD2 (6 bases). This CDR3 contains 16 residues. V was cut by 6 bases and J by 4 bases, with 19 bases left in between. CDR1 is SEHNR, CDR2 FQNEAQ, per germline (reference sequence).

The chain joins TRBV4-3 to TRBJ2-6; the D gene is possibly TRBD2 (6 bases). Germline V CDR1 and CDR2: LGHNA, YSLEER. V was cut by 4 bases and J by 0 bases, with 13 bases left in between. The CDR3 consists of 17 residues. The CDR3 DNA is TGCGCCAGCAGCCGGGGGGTAGGGACCTCTGGGGCCAACGTCCTGACTTTC. Translated, it gives CASSRGVGTSGANVLTF.

Here the CDR3 DNA reads TGTGCCACCAGCACCGCGGGGGCCAACGTCCTGACTTTC. Residues: CATSTAGANVLTF. V gene TRBV15 combines with J gene TRBJ2-6; D is uncertain. Per the germline V gene, CDR1 is LNHNV and CDR2 is YYDKDF (reference sequence). This CDR3 is 13 amino acids long. Between the trimmed V and J ends, which lost 4 bases and 4 bases, there was a span of 5 bases.

This chain joins TRBV19 and TRBJ1-4; TRBD1 agrees at 7 bases. Germline CDR1 LNHDA, CDR2 SQIVND (reference sequence). The CDR3 has 15 residues. The trim removed 9 bases at V and 7 bases at J, leaving 14 bases unmatched. DNA of the CDR3: TGTGCCAGCGTAGGGGGCACACCGAGAGGTGAAAAACTGTTTTTT. Translating it yields CASVGGTPRGEKLFF.

V and J are TRBV6-6 and TRBJ1-1; no reliable D call. Germline V lookup: CDR1 MNHNY, CDR2 SVGAGI (reference sequence). The CDR3 contains 10 residues. The germline V and J ends were trimmed by 2 bases and 12 bases, with 7 bases remaining between them. The CDR3 spells CASSYPFTFF. In DNA, the CDR3 is TGTGCCAGCAGTTACCCCTTTACTTTCTTT.

The rearrangement links TRBV29-1 to TRBJ1-2, with 10 bases that match TRBD1. The germline V gene encodes CDR1 SQVTM and CDR2 ANQGSEA. J was trimmed by 5 bases and V by 5 bases; bases with no gene match: 2. CDR3 length: 12 amino acids. The DNA for the CDR3 is TGCAGCGTTACGGACAGGGGGTATGGCTACACCTTC. This sequence encodes CSVTDRGYGYTF.

This chain joins TRBV30 and TRBJ2-1; 7 positions match TRBD1. In germline, CDR1 is GTSNPN, CDR2 SVGIG (reference sequence). J lost 7 bases, V lost 2 bases, and 11 bases had no gene match. The CDR3 has 15 residues. Written as DNA, the CDR3 is TGTGCCTGGAGTAGGGGGACAGCATCAAATAATGAGCAGTTCTTC. Protein product: CAWSRGTASNNEQFF.

This rearrangement joins TRBV5-1 to TRBJ2-1, with D possibly matching TRBD2 (6 bases). V was trimmed by 5 bases and J by 7 bases, leaving 19 bases between them. CDR1 and CDR2 from the germline V gene are SGHRS and YFSETQ. This CDR3 has 15 amino acids. In DNA form, the CDR3 reads TGCGCCAGCAGGACACCGGGACCGGGACTTAATGAGCAGTTCTTC. This encodes CASRTPGPGLNEQFF.

The chain uses TRBV6-6 and TRBJ2-5; no definite D call. Germline V CDR1 and CDR2: MNHNY, SVGAGI (reference sequence). The CDR3 spans 14 residues. The ends were cut back, 0 bases at V and 1 base at J, with 6 bases in the middle. The CDR3, as DNA: TGTGCCAGCAGTTACTCGCAGTCCCAAGAGACCCAGTACTTC. As protein: CASSYSQSQETQYF.

This chain links TRBV7-9 with TRBJ1-5, with TRBD1 matching 7 bases. With V trimmed by 5 bases and J by 2 bases, 9 bases remained unmatched. The CDR3 contains 16 residues. Germline V gene lookup returns CDR1 SEHNR and CDR2 FQNEAQ (reference sequence). The DNA for the CDR3 is TGTGCCAGCAGCAAAACAGGGGATGTCGGCAATCAGCCCCAGCATTTT. Protein: CASSKTGDVGNQPQHF. The full variable domain, in which reference TRBV7-9 and TRBJ1-5 provide the parts outside the CDR3, is DTGVSQNPRHKITKRGQNVTFRCDPISEHNRLYWYRQTLGQGPEFLTYFQNEAQLEKSRLLSDRFSAERPKGSFSTLEIQRTEQGDSAMYLCASSKTGDVGNQPQHFGDGTRLSIL.

This sequence joins TRBV5-1 and TRBJ2-7; 8 bases align to TRBD1. J lost 0 bases, V lost 4 bases, and 3 bases had no gene match. Germline assignment: CDR1 SGHRS and CDR2 YFSETQ. The CDR3 is 14 residues long. The CDR3 loop is CASSKGQGSYEQYF. In nucleotides, the CDR3 is TGCGCCAGCAGCAAAGGACAGGGCTCCTACGAGCAGTACTTC.

This clone appeared a single time. The rearrangement links TRBV12-5 to TRBJ2-3; D is perhaps TRBD2 (5 bases). The V and J ends lost 6 bases and 3 bases respectively, with 10 bases between them. The CDR3 has 13 residues. Germline-derived CDR1 and CDR2 are LGHNT and FRNRAP. CDR3 in DNA: TGTGCTAGTGGGAGGGATAGGACAGATACGCAGTATTTT. This encodes CASGRDRTDTQYF.

This rearrangement joins TRBV15 to TRBJ1-5, with 10 positions matching TRBD1. The V gene's germline CDR1 is LNHNV and CDR2 YYDKDF (reference sequence). V shed 2 bases, J shed 5 bases, and the junction held 6 bases outside the gene matches. This CDR3 comprises 16 residues. CDR3 DNA: TGTGCCACCAGCAGATCGGACAGGGGGTCGCATCAGCCCCAGCATTTT. This encodes CATSRSDRGSHQPQHF. The full variable domain, completed using reference TRBV15 and TRBJ1-5, is DAMVIQNPRYQVTQFGKPVTLSCSQTLNHNVMYWYQQKSSQAPKLLFHYYDKDFNNEADTPDNFQSRRPNTSFCFLDIRSPGLGDTAMYLCATSRSDRGSHQPQHFGDGTRLSIL.

V and J are TRBV13 and TRBJ2-2, with 11 bases that match TRBD2. After removal of 7 bases from V and 6 bases from J, the junction contained 7 bases not matched to a gene. The CDR3 has 15 amino acids. The germline V gene encodes CDR1 PRHDT and CDR2 FYEKMQ (reference sequence). The CDR3 DNA sequence: TGTGCCAGCACCAAGAGACTAGCGGGGCCCGGGGAGCTGTTTTTT. Translation: CASTKRLAGPGELFF.

This sequence joins TRBV11-2 and TRBJ2-1; 12 bases match TRBD2. Germline trimming cut 5 bases from V and 6 bases from J; bases unmatched to any gene: 8. This CDR3 has 16 residues. The germline V gene encodes CDR1 SGHAT and CDR2 FQNNGV. CDR3 loop: CASSRGLAGRGNEQFF. The CDR3 DNA reads as TGTGCCAGCAGCAGAGGACTAGCGGGACGAGGCAATGAGCAGTTCTTC.

The J gene is TRBJ2-6, the V gene TRBV10-3; D gene ambiguous. This CDR3 contains 18 residues. Per germline, CDR1 ENHRY and CDR2 SYGVKD. The V end was cut by 0 bases, the J end by 0 bases, with 12 bases between. DNA for the CDR3: TGTGCCATCAGTGAGTCTCGGTCAGGTTACTCTGGGGCCAACGTCCTGACTTTC. Protein: CAISESRSGYSGANVLTF.

The chain is built from TRBV4-1 and TRBJ2-1; 8 bases fit TRBD1. The germline V gene encodes CDR1 MGHRA and CDR2 YSYEKL. CDR3 size: 18 residues. V dropped 0 bases and J dropped 5; count of bases not matched to a gene: 12. The DNA of the CDR3 is TGCGCCAGCAGCCAAGATAGGGAGTCGACAGGGGATAACAATGAGCAGTTCTTC. This encodes CASSQDRESTGDNNEQFF.

The chain is built from TRBV5-4 and TRBJ2-3; D gene ambiguous. CDR3 size: 15 residues. Germline assignment: CDR1 SGHNT and CDR2 YYREEE (reference sequence). The V end lost 4 bases, the J end lost 0 bases, and 12 bases lay between the germline ends. The CDR3 here is CASSPSLPSTDTQYF. As DNA, the CDR3 is TGTGCCAGCAGCCCTTCCCTCCCTAGCACAGATACGCAGTATTTT.

The sample holds a few counts of this clone. The J gene is TRBJ2-7, the V gene TRBV2, with no clear D. V was trimmed by 2 bases and J by 3 bases, leaving 5 bases between them. Germline assignment: CDR1 SNHLY and CDR2 FYNNEI. This CDR3 has 12 residues. The CDR3 loop is CASSERGYEQYF. The CDR3 nucleotides are TGTGCCAGCAGTGAACGAGGCTACGAGCAGTACTTC.

V usage is TRBV4-2 and J usage is TRBJ2-5, with 7 bases fitting TRBD2. V lost 0 bases and J lost 5; bases outside the gene matches: 3. The CDR3 spans 14 residues. The germline V gene encodes CDR1 LGHNA and CDR2 YNFKEQ. CDR3 in amino acids: CASSQEAGRETQYF. The CDR3 DNA reads as TGTGCCAGCAGCCAAGAAGCGGGGAGGGAGACCCAGTACTTC.

The CDR3 loop is CASKFRLDNEQFF. Written as DNA, the CDR3 is TGTGCCAGCAAATTCCGACTAGACAATGAGCAGTTCTTC. The chain uses TRBV27 and TRBJ2-1, with D perhaps matching TRBD2 (6 bases). The V gene lost 7 bases and the J gene lost 5 bases, with 12 bases spanning the gap. Germline V lookup: CDR1 MNHEY, CDR2 SMNVEV (reference sequence). The CDR3 is 13 amino acids.

The chain couples TRBV5-6 to TRBJ1-5; TRBD1 matches 7 bases. The CDR3 totals 16 residues. The V and J ends lost 0 bases and 10 bases, in that order; junction bases with no gene match: 13. The germline V gene has CDR1 SGHDT and CDR2 YYEEEE. CDR3 DNA: TGTGCCAGCAGCTTGGGTATTGGGCAGGGGGACATACCCCAGCATTTT. Translation gives CASSLGIGQGDIPQHF.

A single count supports this clone. The CDR3: CATSIRSGGNQETQYF. CDR3 nucleotides: TGTGCCACCAGCATTAGGAGCGGGGGGAATCAAGAGACCCAGTACTTC. The rearrangement links TRBV15 to TRBJ2-5, with 9 bases aligning to TRBD2. Trimming cost V 4 bases and J 2 bases; bases outside gene matches: 8. The CDR3 spans 16 residues. The germline CDR1 and CDR2 sequences are LNHNV and YYDKDF (reference sequence).

This chain connects TRBV27 to TRBJ2-1, with TRBD2 matching 7 bases. V lost 6 bases, J lost 5 bases, and 4 bases stayed unmatched. This CDR3 contains 13 residues. CDR1 is MNHEY and CDR2 is SMNVEV in the germline V gene (reference sequence). The CDR3 loop reads CASRASGHNEQFF. CDR3 in DNA: TGTGCCAGCAGGGCTAGCGGACACAATGAGCAGTTCTTC.